A single T cell receptor beta chain is shown here with its context. Profiled with immunoSEQ multiplex PCR; TCRdb holds only in-frame clones, not every one. The sample has 1,600 or so clones; approximately 81% are singletons. The record originates from a study of T cell repertoires in ileal Crohn's disease. The sequenced material came from ileal tissue. The TCR originated in an adult with Crohn's disease.

The CDR3: CSVDPGLNYGYTF. The CDR3 bases are TGCAGCGTCGATCCGGGACTTAACTATGGCTACACCTTC. J is TRBJ1-2 and V is TRBV29-1; maybe TRBD1 (5 bases). Germline V gene sequence: CDR1 SQVTM, CDR2 ANQGSEA. The V gene lost 6 bases and the J gene lost 1 base, with 12 bases spanning the gap. The CDR3 covers 13 residues.